This T cell receptor beta chain was observed in a study of blood T cells in healthy people across ages. Germline loops: CDR1 SQVTM, CDR2 ANQGSEA. The V segment lost 0 bases and the J segment 3 bases; nucleotides outside the gene matches: 7. The CDR3 loop spans 15 amino acids. Alongside a J-beta primer mix, a sample-barcoded 5' primer served in a second PCR lasting about 7 to 12 cycles. TCRdb itself ran the 5' RACE reads through MiXCR, one entry per CDR3 protein. Of more than 1,400,000 distinct CDR3 sequences detected, 42% appear once; the ten largest clones hold roughly 7.9%. This clonotype was found a few times.

This clonotype was obtained from a woman between 18 and 29 years old in good health. V usage is TRBV29-1 and J usage is TRBJ1-2, with 7 bases identical to TRBD1. The sample consisted of blood. The CDR3 DNA is TGCAGCGTTGAAGATTTTCGGGACAGAGACTATGGCTACACCTTC. Translation gives CSVEDFRDRDYGYTF.